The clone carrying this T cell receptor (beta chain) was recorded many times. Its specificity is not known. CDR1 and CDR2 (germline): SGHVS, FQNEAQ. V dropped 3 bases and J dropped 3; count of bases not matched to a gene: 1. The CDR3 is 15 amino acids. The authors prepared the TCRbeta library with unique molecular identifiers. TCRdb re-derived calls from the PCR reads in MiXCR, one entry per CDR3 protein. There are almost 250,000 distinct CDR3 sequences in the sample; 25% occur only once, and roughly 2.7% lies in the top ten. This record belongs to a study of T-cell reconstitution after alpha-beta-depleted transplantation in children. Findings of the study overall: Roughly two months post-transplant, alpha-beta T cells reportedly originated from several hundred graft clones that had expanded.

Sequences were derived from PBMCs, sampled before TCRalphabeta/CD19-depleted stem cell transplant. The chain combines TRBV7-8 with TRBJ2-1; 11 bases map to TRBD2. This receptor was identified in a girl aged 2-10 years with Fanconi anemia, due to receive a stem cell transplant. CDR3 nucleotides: TGTGCCAGCAGCTTGACTAGCGGGGACTACAATGAGCAGTTCTTC. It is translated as CASSLTSGDYNEQFF.